These 25 T cell receptor beta chains were sequenced from one sample in a study of blood T cells in healthy people across ages. A J-beta primer mix and a sample-barcoded 5' primer were used in a second PCR of roughly 7 to 12 cycles. TCRdb passed the 5' RACE reads through MiXCR, listing each CDR3 protein once. The sample yields over a million distinct CDR3 sequences, 40% to 50% seen once. The specimen sequenced was blood. Every receptor here comes from a woman aged 55-75 years in good health.

The chain carries TRBV5-1 and TRBJ2-1, with 12 bases matching TRBD2. CDR1 is SGHRS, CDR2 YFSETQ, per germline. The trim removed 3 bases at V and 2 bases at J, leaving 9 bases unmatched. This CDR3 has 18 residues. CDR3 DNA sequence: TGCGCCAGCAGCTACGGATCTAGCGGGAGGGCCCCCTACAATGAGCAGTTCTTC. Residues: CASSYGSSGRAPYNEQFF. Variable domain in full (rest from reference TRBV5-1 and TRBJ2-1): KAGVTQTPRYLIKTRGQQVTLSCSPISGHRSVSWYQQTPGQGLQFLFEYFSETQRNKGNFPGRFSGRQFSNSRSEMNVSTLELGDSALYLCASSYGSSGRAPYNEQFFGPGTRLTVL.

The gene calls are TRBV7-6 and TRBJ2-5; maybe TRBD1 (6 bases). CDR1 and CDR2 (germline): SGHVS, FNYEAQ. V lost 1 base to trimming and J lost 7 bases, with 22 bases between them. This CDR3 has 17 amino acids. CDR3 amino acids: CASSLGPGVDRRLTQYF. The CDR3 region has the DNA TGTGCCAGCAGCTTAGGCCCCGGAGTTGACAGGAGGCTGACCCAGTACTTC.

This chain joins TRBV12-3 or TRBV12-4 and TRBJ2-3; the match to TRBD1 covers 7 bases. The CDR3 covers 18 residues. The J segment lost 0 bases and the V segment lost 5 bases, leaving 14 bases of the junction unmatched. CDR3 DNA sequence: TGTGCCAGCAGTCCCCTAGTCCTGGGACAGAGTAGCACAGATACGCAGTATTTT. It is translated as CASSPLVLGQSSTDTQYF.

Many counts were recorded for this clonotype. The chain links TRBV29-1 to TRBJ2-7, with a possible D match to TRBD1 (6 bases). Germline CDR1 reads SQVTM; CDR2 reads ANQGSEA. The CDR3 has 11 amino acids. V shed 4 bases and J shed 3 bases, with 7 bases lying between them. The chain's CDR3 is CSVADSYEQYF. The CDR3 DNA reads TGCAGCGTTGCGGACAGCTACGAGCAGTACTTC.

This clonotype has a single count. The gene calls are TRBV11-3 and TRBJ2-2; perhaps TRBD1 as D (5 bases). This CDR3 is built from 15 residues. Per the germline V gene, CDR1 is SGHNT and CDR2 is YENEEA. V was shortened by 2 bases and J by 1 base, with 8 bases between the two germline ends. CDR3 in DNA: TGTGCCAGCAGCTTATCTAGGGGGAACACCGGGGAGCTGTTTTTT. It translates to CASSLSRGNTGELFF.

This chain links TRBV29-1 with TRBJ1-2; D ambiguous. Trimming removed 6 bases at V and 5 bases at J, with 10 bases between. This CDR3 comprises 11 residues. Germline V CDR1 and CDR2: SQVTM, ANQGSEA. In nucleotides, the CDR3 is TGCAGCGTCAAAGTGGGATATGGCTACACCTTC. Translation: CSVKVGYGYTF. The full variable domain, completed using reference TRBV29-1 and TRBJ1-2, is SAVISQKPSRDICQRGTSLTIQCQVDSQVTMMFWYRQQPGQSLTLIATANQGSEATYESGFVIDKFPISRPNLTFSTLTVSNMSPEDSSIYLCSVKVGYGYTFGSGTRLTVV.

The genes are TRBV4-1 and TRBJ1-4; 7 bases are shared with TRBD1. The CDR3 length is 15 residues. J lost 5 bases, V lost 1 base, and 4 bases had no gene match. The germline V gene encodes CDR1 MGHRA and CDR2 YSYEKL. DNA for the CDR3: TGCGCCAGCAGCCAAGGCCCGGGACAGAATGAAAAACTGTTTTTT. It specifies CASSQGPGQNEKLFF.

This clonotype was counted only a few times. The rearrangement uses TRBV6-2 or TRBV6-3 and TRBJ2-7; D is possibly TRBD1 (6 bases). Deletions cut 4 bases from V and 1 base from J, with 14 bases between. The CDR3 is 15 amino acids. Germline assignment: CDR1 MNHEY and CDR2 SVGEGT. CDR3 bases: TGTGCCAGCAGTTTACAGGGAAAGCCTTCCTACGAGCAGTACTTC. Its protein product is CASSLQGKPSYEQYF.

This clonotype has just a few counts. The gene calls are TRBV15 and TRBJ2-1; TRBD2 agrees at 15 bases. Germline CDR1 LNHNV, CDR2 YYDKDF (reference sequence). This CDR3 spans 16 amino acids. The J segment lost 9 bases and the V segment lost 2 bases, leaving 5 bases of the junction unmatched. The CDR3 nucleotides read TGTGCCACCAGCAGACCTGGACTAGCGGGAGGGATTGAGCAGTTCTTC. It codes for CATSRPGLAGGIEQFF.

V usage is TRBV18 and J usage is TRBJ2-7; D is undetermined. V gave up 0 bases and J gave up 2 bases, with 5 bases separating them. Germline CDR1 is KGHSH and CDR2 is LQKENI. The CDR3 is 13 amino acids. CDR3: CASSPPDPYEQYF. In DNA, the CDR3 is TGTGCCAGCTCACCACCAGATCCCTACGAGCAGTACTTC.

This chain uses TRBV19 with TRBJ1-5; weak D call: TRBD1 (6 bases). Germline V lookup: CDR1 LNHDA, CDR2 SQIVND (reference sequence). This CDR3 is 15 amino acids long. V shed 8 bases and J shed 3 bases, with 17 bases lying between them. CDR3 protein: CASSRGQGFNQPQHF. The CDR3 DNA reads TGTGCCAGTTCCCGCGGGCAGGGGTTCAATCAGCCCCAGCATTTT. The variable domain in full, with the rest retrieved from reference TRBV19 and TRBJ1-5, is DGGITQSPKYLFRKEGQNVTLSCEQNLNHDAMYWYRQDPGQGLRLIYYSQIVNDFQKGDIAEGYSVSREKKESFPLTVTSAQKNPTAFYLCASSRGQGFNQPQHFGDGTRLSIL.

This clonotype was seen once. V is TRBV11-2 and J is TRBJ2-7; D may correspond to TRBD1 or TRBD2 (5 bases each). The closer fit of TRBJ2-5 to the DNA end suggests the J call may be wrong. The CDR3 is 14 residues long. Germline V lookup: CDR1 SGHAT, CDR2 FQNNGV. Here the CDR3 reads CASSQGDRGMTQYF. CDR3 nucleotides: TGTGCCAGCAGCCAAGGGGACCGAGGCATGACCCAGTACTTC.

The gene calls are TRBV2 and TRBJ2-4; possibly TRBD2 for D (6 bases). The CDR3 has 14 residues. The germline CDR1 and CDR2 sequences are SNHLY and FYNNEI. Trimming left V 4 bases short and J 3 bases short, with 10 bases between. The chain's CDR3 is CASSGRGGKNIQYF. The CDR3, as DNA: TGTGCCAGCAGTGGGCGGGGAGGCAAAAACATTCAGTACTTC.

V usage is TRBV5-1 and J usage is TRBJ1-1; D unclear. Trimming stripped 7 bases from V and 1 base from J, with 14 bases between. The CDR3 runs 14 residues. Looked up from germline, CDR1 is SGHRS and CDR2 is YFSETQ. The CDR3 loop is CASRPGGENTEAFF. DNA of the CDR3: TGCGCCAGCCGCCCCGGTGGTGAGAACACTGAAGCTTTCTTT.

CDR3 bases: TGTGCCAGCAGCTTAGCGCGGGGGGGACAGATTAACACCGGGGAGCTGTTTTTT. This translates into CASSLARGGQINTGELFF. V gene TRBV7-6 combines with J gene TRBJ2-2, with TRBD2 identical over 9 bases. Germline values: CDR1 SGHVS, CDR2 FNYEAQ. The CDR3 has 18 residues. Germline trimming cut 0 bases from V and 2 bases from J; bases unmatched to any gene: 7.

The table lists this clonotype with many counts. The CDR3 is CSASPGPTDTQYF. For the CDR3, the DNA is TGCAGTGCTAGTCCGGGACCCACAGATACGCAGTATTTT. The chain is built from TRBV20-1 and TRBJ2-3; the D call may be TRBD1 or TRBD2 (5 bases each). V lost 3 bases and J lost 2, with 9 bases in between. Germline V gene data show CDR1 as DFQATT and CDR2 as SNEGSKA (reference sequence). The CDR3 runs 13 residues.

V and J are TRBV6-2 or TRBV6-3 and TRBJ2-7; 10 nucleotides match TRBD1. The CDR3 extends over 14 amino acids. The trim removed 6 bases at V and 4 bases at J, leaving 6 bases unmatched. Germline lookup yields CDR1 MNHEY and CDR2 SVGEGT. The CDR3 coding sequence is TGTGCCAGCAGAACCGGGACAGGGGTGTACGAGCAGTACTTC. This encodes CASRTGTGVYEQYF.

J is TRBJ2-2 and V is TRBV20-1; 7 bases are shared with TRBD1. The CDR3 loop spans 14 amino acids. The ends lost 3 bases at V and 6 bases at J; junction bases unmatched: 7. Looked up from germline, CDR1 is DFQATT and CDR2 is SNEGSKA (reference sequence). CDR3 loop: CSAREQGISGELFF. The CDR3, as DNA: TGCAGTGCTAGGGAACAGGGGATCTCCGGGGAGCTGTTTTTT.

This clonotype was counted only a few times. The CDR3 DNA reads as TGTGCCAGCAGCAAAGTAAGGGGAGGGGCTGGGGCCAACGTCCTGACTTTC. Its protein is CASSKVRGGAGANVLTF. The chain couples TRBV21-1 to TRBJ2-6; the D call TRBD2 from the table was never checked on the DNA. TRBV21-1 is annotated as a pseudogene. The CDR3 spans 17 residues.

This clonotype was seen only a few times. V gene TRBV29-1 combines with J gene TRBJ1-1; no clear D. The CDR3 consists of 15 residues. Germline CDR1 reads SQVTM; CDR2 reads ANQGSEA. The V end lost 0 bases, the J end lost 1 base, and 12 bases lay between the germline ends. This CDR3 is CSVEDGRKGNTEAFF. CDR3 DNA sequence: TGCAGCGTTGAAGATGGGAGGAAGGGGAACACTGAAGCTTTCTTT.

This clonotype was observed a handful of times. This sequence joins TRBV7-9 and TRBJ2-7; D unclear. Trimming shortened V by 5 bases and J by 0 bases, and 20 bases separated the two germline ends. CDR1 SEHNR and CDR2 FQNEAQ come from the germline V gene (reference sequence). The CDR3 is 17 amino acids. The CDR3 region is CASSPPARIPYSYEQYF. The CDR3 DNA follows: TGTGCCAGCAGCCCGCCGGCGCGGATCCCGTACTCCTACGAGCAGTACTTC.

The chain joins TRBV10-3 to TRBJ2-1; TRBD2 aligns across 7 bases. V gave up 5 bases and J gave up 5 bases; unmatched junction bases: 3. The CDR3 runs 13 residues. Germline-derived CDR1 and CDR2 are ENHRY and SYGVKD. CDR3 DNA sequence: TGTGCCATCAGTACCCTAGCGGACAATGAGCAGTTCTTC. Encoded protein: CAISTLADNEQFF.

The table lists this clonotype with a few counts. CDR3: CASMIRGDRGGETQYF. CDR3 DNA sequence: TGTGCCAGCATGATTAGGGGGGACAGGGGCGGAGAGACCCAGTACTTC. The chain recombines TRBV3-1 with TRBJ2-5, with TRBD1 identical over 10 bases. This CDR3 is 16 amino acids long. Germline CDR1 and CDR2: LGHDT and YNNKEL (reference sequence). J lost 4 bases, V lost 7 bases, and 12 bases had no gene match.

The gene calls are TRBV4-2 and TRBJ1-2; D is ambiguous. The V end was cut by 2 bases, the J end by 1 base, with 8 bases between. The CDR3 contains 14 residues. Germline values: CDR1 LGHNA, CDR2 YNFKEQ. The CDR3 here is CASSQFDDNYGYTF. The CDR3 DNA is TGTGCCAGCAGCCAATTTGACGATAACTATGGCTACACCTTC.

This rearrangement joins TRBV27 to TRBJ2-5, with 9 nucleotides matching TRBD2. This CDR3 has 20 amino acids. Germline loops: CDR1 MNHEY, CDR2 SMNVEV (reference sequence). V trimming: 1 base; J trimming: 2 bases; junction bases outside the gene matches: 17. CDR3 sequence reads: CASSLYYHPRTSVGQETQYF. The CDR3 region has the DNA TGTGCCAGCAGTTTATACTATCATCCTCGGACTAGCGTCGGACAAGAGACCCAGTACTTC.